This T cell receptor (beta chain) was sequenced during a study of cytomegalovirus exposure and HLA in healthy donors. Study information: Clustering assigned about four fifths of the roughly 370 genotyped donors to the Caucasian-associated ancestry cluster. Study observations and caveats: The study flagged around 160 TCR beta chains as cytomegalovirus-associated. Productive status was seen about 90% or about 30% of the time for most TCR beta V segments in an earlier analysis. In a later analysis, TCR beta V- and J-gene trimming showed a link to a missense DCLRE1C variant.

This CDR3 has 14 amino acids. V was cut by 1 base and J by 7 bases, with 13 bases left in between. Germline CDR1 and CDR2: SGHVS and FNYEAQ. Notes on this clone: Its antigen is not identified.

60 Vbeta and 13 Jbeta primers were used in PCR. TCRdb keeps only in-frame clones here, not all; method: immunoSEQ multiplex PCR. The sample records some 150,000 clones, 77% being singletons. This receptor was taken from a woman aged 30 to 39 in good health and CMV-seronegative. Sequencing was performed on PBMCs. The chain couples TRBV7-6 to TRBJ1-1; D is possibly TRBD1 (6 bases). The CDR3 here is CASSLGQEPSEAFF. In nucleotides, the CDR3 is TGTGCCAGCAGCTTAGGACAGGAACCCAGTGAAGCTTTCTTT.